This TCR beta chain was identified during a study of identical twins. A remark on this clonotype: Its antigen is still unknown.

A universal primer site was incorporated via template switching, and the cDNA contained unique molecular identifiers. TCRdb reprocessed the 5' RACE reads via MiXCR and lists one record per CDR3 protein. Counted here are around 450,000 distinct CDR3 sequences, 11% to 15% occurring once; the ten biggest clones make up over 0.5%. The CDR3 sequence is 18 residues long. The V gene end was trimmed by 0 bases and the J gene end by 4 bases; junction bases not matched to a gene: 11. Germline V gene lookup returns CDR1 MGHRA and CDR2 YSYEKL. Study-wide results and caveats: In beta out-of-frame sequences, the excess sharing between twins was weaker. Abundant cord blood beta clonotypes carried fewer insertions; memory repertoires showed none.

A further study also used this sample, focusing on yellow fever vaccine responses in identical twins. As that study records: Twins' vaccine T cell responses reportedly seemed partly convergent and partly personalized.

The sample was CD4+ T cells sorted from blood. The TCR sequence derives from a woman aged 18-29 years in good health. The V gene is TRBV4-1, the J gene TRBJ2-1, with 8 bases matching TRBD2. As DNA, the CDR3 is TGCGCCAGCAGCCAAGAGTCCGCCCGCGGGGGGTTATACAATGAGCAGTTCTTC. Protein: CASSQESARGGLYNEQFF.